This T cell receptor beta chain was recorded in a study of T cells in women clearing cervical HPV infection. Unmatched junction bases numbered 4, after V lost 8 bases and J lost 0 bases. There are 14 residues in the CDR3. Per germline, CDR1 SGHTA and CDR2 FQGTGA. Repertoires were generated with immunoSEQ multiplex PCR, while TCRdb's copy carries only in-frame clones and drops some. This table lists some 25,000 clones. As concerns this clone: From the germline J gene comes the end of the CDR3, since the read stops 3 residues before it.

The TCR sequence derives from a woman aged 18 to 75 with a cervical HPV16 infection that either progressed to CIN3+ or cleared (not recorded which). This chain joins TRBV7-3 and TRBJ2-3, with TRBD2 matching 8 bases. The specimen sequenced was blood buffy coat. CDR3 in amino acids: CASGAGDSTDTQYF. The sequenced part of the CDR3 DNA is TGTGCCAGCGGAGCGGGAGATAGCACAGATACG. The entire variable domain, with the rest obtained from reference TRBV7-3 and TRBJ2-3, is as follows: GAGVSQTPSNKVTEKGKYVELRCDPISGHTALYWYRQSLGQGPEFLIYFQGTGAADDSGLPNDRFFAVRPEGSVSTLKIQRTERGDSAVYLCASGAGDSTDTQYFGPGTRLTVL.